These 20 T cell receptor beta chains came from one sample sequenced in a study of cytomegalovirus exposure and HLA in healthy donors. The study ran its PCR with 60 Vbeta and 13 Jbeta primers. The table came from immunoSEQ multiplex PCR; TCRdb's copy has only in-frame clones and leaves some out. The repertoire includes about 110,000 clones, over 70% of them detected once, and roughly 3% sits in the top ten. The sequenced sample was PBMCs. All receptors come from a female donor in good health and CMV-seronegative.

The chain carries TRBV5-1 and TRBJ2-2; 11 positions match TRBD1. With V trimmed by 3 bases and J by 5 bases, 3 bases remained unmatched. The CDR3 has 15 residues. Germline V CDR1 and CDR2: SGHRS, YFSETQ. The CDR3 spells CASSWDRGSTGELFF. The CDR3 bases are TGCGCCAGCAGCTGGGACAGGGGGAGTACCGGGGAGCTGTTTTTT.

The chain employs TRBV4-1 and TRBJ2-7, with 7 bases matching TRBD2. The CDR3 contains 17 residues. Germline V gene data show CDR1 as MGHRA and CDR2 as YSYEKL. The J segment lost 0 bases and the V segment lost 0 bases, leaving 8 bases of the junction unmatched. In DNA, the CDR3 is TGCGCCAGCAGCCAAGATATACTAGCGTTGAGCTCCTACGAGCAGTACTTC. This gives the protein CASSQDILALSSYEQYF.

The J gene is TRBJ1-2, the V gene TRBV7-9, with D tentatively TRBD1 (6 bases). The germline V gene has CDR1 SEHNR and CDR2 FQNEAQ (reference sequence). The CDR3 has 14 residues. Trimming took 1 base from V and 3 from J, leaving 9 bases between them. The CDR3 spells CASSLVAGDYGYTF. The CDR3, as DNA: TGTGCCAGCAGCTTAGTGGCAGGGGACTATGGCTACACCTTC.

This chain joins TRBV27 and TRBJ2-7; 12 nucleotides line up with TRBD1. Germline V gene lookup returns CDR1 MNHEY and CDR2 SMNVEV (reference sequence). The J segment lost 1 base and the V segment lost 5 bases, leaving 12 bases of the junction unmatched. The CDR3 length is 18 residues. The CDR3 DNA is TGTGCCAGCAGTCCCCGGGACAGGGGGCATTTTGTATCCTACGAGCAGTACTTC. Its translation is CASSPRDRGHFVSYEQYF.

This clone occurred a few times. CDR3 protein: CASSVGLPTDTQYF. Written as DNA, the CDR3 is TGTGCCAGCAGCGTGGGACTACCCACAGATACGCAGTATTTT. The gene calls are TRBV9 and TRBJ2-3; TRBD2 agrees at 7 bases. Germline V gene sequence: CDR1 SGDLS, CDR2 YYNGEE. CDR3 size: 14 residues. V was pared by 2 bases and J by 2 bases, with 2 bases of the junction left unmatched.

The CDR3 nucleotides are TGTGCCAGCAGCGTTCAAGGGGCAGGTGGGGCCAACGTCCTGACTTTC. It yields the protein CASSVQGAGGANVLTF. This rearrangement joins TRBV9 to TRBJ2-6; TRBD1 might be the D (5 bases). V was pared by 2 bases and J by 3 bases, with 12 bases between. Germline values: CDR1 SGDLS, CDR2 YYNGEE. CDR3 length: 16 residues.

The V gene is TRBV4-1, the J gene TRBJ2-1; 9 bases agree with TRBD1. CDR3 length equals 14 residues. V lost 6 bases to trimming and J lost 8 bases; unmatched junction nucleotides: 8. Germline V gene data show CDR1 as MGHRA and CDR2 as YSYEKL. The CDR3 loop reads CASSIGQGRYEQFF. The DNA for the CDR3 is TGCGCCAGCAGTATAGGACAGGGGCGGTATGAGCAGTTCTTC.

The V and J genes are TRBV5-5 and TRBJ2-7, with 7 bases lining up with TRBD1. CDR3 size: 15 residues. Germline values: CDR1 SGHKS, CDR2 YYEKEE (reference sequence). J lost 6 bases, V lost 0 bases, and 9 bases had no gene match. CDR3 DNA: TGTGCCAGCAGCTTGGGGGACAGAGTCGTCCTCGAGCAGTACTTC. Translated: CASSLGDRVVLEQYF.

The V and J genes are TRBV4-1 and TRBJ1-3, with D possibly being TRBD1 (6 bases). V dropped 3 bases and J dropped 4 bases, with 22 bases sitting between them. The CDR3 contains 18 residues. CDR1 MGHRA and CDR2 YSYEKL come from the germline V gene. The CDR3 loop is CASSHLDLTGLHGNTIYF. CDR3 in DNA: TGCGCCAGCAGCCACTTAGACCTAACAGGGCTTCACGGAAACACCATATATTTT.

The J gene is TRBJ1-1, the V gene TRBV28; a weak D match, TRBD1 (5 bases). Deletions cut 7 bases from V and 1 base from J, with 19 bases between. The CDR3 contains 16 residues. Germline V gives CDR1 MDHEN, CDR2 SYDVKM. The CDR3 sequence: CASKPGLTGRNTEAFF. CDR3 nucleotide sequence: TGTGCCAGCAAGCCGGGACTCACAGGAAGGAACACTGAAGCTTTCTTT.

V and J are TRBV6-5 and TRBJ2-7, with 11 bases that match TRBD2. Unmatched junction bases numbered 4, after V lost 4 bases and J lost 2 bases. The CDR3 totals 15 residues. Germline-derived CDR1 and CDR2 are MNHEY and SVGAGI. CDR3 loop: CASSSLAGGPYEQYF. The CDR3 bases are TGTGCCAGCAGTTCTCTAGCGGGAGGTCCCTACGAGCAGTACTTC.

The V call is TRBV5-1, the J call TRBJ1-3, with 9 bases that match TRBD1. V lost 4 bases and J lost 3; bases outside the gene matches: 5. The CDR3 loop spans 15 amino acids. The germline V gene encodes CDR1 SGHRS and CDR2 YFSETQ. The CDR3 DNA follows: TGCGCCAGCAGCCCCAGACAGGGGGATGGAAACACCATATATTTT. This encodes CASSPRQGDGNTIYF. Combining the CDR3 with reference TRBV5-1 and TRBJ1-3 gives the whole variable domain KAGVTQTPRYLIKTRGQQVTLSCSPISGHRSVSWYQQTPGQGLQFLFEYFSETQRNKGNFPGRFSGRQFSNSRSEMNVSTLELGDSALYLCASSPRQGDGNTIYFGEGSWLTVV.

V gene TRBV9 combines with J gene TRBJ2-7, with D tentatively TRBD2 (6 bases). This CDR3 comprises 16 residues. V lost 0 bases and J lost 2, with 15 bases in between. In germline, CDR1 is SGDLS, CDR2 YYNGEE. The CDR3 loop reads CASSVGGDWGTYEQYF. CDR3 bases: TGTGCCAGCAGCGTAGGGGGGGATTGGGGAACCTACGAGCAGTACTTC.

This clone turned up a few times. The CDR3 loop reads CASSYSPRTISDEQFF. CDR3 DNA: TGCGCCAGCAGTTATTCCCCCCGGACTATTTCGGATGAGCAGTTCTTC. The chain recombines TRBV10-1 with TRBJ2-1, with D maybe TRBD2 (6 bases). The length of the CDR3 is 16 residues. Germline V gene sequence: CDR1 WNHNN, CDR2 SYGVQD (reference sequence). V gave up 5 bases and J gave up 8 bases, with 22 bases separating them.

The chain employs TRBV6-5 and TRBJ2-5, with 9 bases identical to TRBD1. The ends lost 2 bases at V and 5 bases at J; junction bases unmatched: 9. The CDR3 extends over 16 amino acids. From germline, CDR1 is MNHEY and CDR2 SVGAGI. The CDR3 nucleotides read TGTGCCAGCAGTTACACCGGGACAGGGATTTCGGAGACCCAGTACTTC. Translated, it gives CASSYTGTGISETQYF.

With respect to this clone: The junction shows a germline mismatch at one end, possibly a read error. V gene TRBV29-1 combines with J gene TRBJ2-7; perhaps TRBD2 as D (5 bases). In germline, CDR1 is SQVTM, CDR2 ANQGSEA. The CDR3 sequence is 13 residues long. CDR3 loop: CSVVVEGAGEQCF. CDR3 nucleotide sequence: TGCAGCGTGGTGGTTGAAGGCGCGGGCGAGCAGTGCTTC.

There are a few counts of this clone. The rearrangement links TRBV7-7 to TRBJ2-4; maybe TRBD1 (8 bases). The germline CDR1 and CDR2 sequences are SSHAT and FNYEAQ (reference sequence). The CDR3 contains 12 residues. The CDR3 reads CAQGGIGDIQYF. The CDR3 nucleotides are TGTGCACAGGGGGGGATCGGCGACATTCAGTACTTC.

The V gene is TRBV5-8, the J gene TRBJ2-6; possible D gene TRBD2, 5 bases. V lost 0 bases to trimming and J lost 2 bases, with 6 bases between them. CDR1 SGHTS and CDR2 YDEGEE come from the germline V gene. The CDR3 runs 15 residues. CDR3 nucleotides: TGTGCCAGCAGCTTGGGGAGGACTGGGGCCAACGTCCTGACTTTC. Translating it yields CASSLGRTGANVLTF.

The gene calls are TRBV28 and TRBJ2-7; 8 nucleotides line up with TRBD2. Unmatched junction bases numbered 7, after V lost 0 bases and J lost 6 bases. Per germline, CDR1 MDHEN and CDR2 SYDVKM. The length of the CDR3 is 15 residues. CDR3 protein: CASSLWGGTSSEQYF. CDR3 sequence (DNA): TGTGCCAGCAGTTTATGGGGGGGGACTAGTAGCGAGCAGTACTTC.

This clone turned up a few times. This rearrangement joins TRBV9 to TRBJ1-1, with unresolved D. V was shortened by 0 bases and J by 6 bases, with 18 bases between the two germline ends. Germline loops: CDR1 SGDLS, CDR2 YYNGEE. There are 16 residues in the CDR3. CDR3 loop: CASSVASSLMGAEAFF. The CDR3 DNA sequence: TGTGCCAGCAGCGTAGCTTCGTCCTTAATGGGAGCTGAAGCTTTCTTT.